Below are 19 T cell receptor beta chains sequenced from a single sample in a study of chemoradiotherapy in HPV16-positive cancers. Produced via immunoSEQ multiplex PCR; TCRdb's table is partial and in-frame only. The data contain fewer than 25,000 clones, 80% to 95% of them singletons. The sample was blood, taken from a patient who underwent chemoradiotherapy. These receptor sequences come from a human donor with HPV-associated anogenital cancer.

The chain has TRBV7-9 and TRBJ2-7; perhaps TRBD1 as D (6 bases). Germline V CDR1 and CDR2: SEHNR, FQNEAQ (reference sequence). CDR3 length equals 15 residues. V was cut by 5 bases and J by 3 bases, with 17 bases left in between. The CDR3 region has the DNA TGTGCCAGCAGCCCAGGGGAGCGGACGAACTACGAGCAGTACTTC. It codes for CASSPGERTNYEQYF. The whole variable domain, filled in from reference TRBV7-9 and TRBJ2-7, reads DTGVSQNPRHKITKRGQNVTFRCDPISEHNRLYWYRQTLGQGPEFLTYFQNEAQLEKSRLLSDRFSAERPKGSFSTLEIQRTEQGDSAMYLCASSPGERTNYEQYFGPGTRLTVT.

CDR3 residues: CASSKTGTGDQPQHF. The CDR3 region has the DNA TGTGCCAGCAGCAAGACCGGGACAGGGGATCAGCCCCAGCATTTT. The V gene is TRBV21-1, the J gene TRBJ1-5; TRBD1 is the table's D call, not checked against the DNA. TRBV21-1 is designated a pseudogene. This CDR3 has 15 amino acids.

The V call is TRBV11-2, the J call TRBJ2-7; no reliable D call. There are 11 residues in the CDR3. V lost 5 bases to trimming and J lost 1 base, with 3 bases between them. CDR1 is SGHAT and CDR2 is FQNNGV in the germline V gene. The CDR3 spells CASSQSYEQYF. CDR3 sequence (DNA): TGTGCCAGCAGCCAATCCTACGAGCAGTACTTC.

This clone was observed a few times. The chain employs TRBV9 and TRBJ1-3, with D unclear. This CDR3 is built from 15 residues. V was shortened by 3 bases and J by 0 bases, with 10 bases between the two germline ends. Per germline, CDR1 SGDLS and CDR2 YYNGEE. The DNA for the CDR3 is TGTGCCAGCAGCGCGGACGGCTACTCTGGAAACACCATATATTTT. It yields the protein CASSADGYSGNTIYF. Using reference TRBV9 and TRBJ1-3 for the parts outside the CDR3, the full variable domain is DSGVTQTPKHLITATGQRVTLRCSPRSGDLSVYWYQQSLDQGLQFLIQYYNGEERAKGNILERFSAQQFPDLHSELNLSSLELGDSALYFCASSADGYSGNTIYFGEGSWLTVV.

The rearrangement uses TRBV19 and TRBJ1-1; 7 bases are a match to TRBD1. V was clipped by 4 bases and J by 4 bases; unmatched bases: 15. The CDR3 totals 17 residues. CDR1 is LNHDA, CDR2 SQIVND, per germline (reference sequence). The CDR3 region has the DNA TGTGCCAGTAGTAACAGGGGAGGGAGTCGAGGGGGCACTGAAGCTTTCTTT. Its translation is CASSNRGGSRGGTEAFF.

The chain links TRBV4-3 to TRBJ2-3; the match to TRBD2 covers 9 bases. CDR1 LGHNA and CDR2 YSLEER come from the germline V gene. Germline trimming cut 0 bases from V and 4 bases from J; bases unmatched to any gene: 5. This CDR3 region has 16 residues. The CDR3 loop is CASSQDSSGRADTQYF. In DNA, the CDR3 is TGCGCCAGCAGCCAAGATAGTAGCGGGAGAGCAGATACGCAGTATTTT.

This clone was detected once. The CDR3 loop is CATRTGGYGYTF. The CDR3 bases are TGTGCCACCAGGACAGGGGGCTATGGCTACACCTTC. The rearrangement links TRBV28 to TRBJ1-2; 10 positions match TRBD1. CDR3 length equals 12 residues. The ends lost 10 bases at V and 4 bases at J; junction bases unmatched: 3. CDR1 and CDR2 from the germline V gene are MDHEN and SYDVKM.

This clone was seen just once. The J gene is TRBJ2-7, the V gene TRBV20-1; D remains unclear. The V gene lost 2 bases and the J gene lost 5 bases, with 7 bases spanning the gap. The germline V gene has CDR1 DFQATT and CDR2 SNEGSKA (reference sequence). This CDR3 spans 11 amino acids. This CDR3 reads CSARNGHEQYF. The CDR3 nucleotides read TGCAGTGCTAGAAACGGCCACGAGCAGTACTTC.

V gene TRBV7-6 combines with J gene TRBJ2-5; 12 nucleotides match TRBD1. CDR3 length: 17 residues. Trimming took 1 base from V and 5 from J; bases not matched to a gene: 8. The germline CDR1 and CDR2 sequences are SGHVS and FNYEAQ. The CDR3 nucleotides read TGTGCCAGCAGCTTAGTGCCGGGACAGGGGGCGCGGGAGACCCAGTACTTC. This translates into CASSLVPGQGARETQYF.

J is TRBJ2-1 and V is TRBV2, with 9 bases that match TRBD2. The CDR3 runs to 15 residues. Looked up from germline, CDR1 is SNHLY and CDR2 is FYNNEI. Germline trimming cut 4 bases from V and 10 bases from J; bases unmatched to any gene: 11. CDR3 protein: CASSAPSGEGREQFF. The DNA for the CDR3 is TGTGCCAGCAGTGCGCCTAGCGGGGAGGGGAGGGAGCAGTTCTTC.

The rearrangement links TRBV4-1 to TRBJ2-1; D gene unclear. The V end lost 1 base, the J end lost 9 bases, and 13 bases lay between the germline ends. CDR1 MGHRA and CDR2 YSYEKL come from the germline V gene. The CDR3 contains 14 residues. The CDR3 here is CASSQGFVQSEQFF. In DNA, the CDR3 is TGCGCCAGCAGCCAAGGGTTCGTCCAGAGTGAGCAGTTCTTC.

CDR3 coding DNA: TGTGCCAGCAGCTTTTCCGGGACTAGCGGCTACGAGCAGTACTTC. It specifies CASSFSGTSGYEQYF. V gene TRBV11-3 combines with J gene TRBJ2-7; 11 bases are a match to TRBD2. CDR1 is SGHNT, CDR2 YENEEA, per germline. With 3 bases clipped from V and 3 bases from J, the junction kept 4 bases outside the gene matches. This CDR3 is 15 amino acids long.

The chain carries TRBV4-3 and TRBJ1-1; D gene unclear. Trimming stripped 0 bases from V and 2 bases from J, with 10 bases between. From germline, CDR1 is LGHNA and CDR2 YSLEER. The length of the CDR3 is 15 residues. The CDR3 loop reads CASSQEPGINTEAFF. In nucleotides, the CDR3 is TGCGCCAGCAGCCAAGAGCCGGGGATCAACACTGAAGCTTTCTTT.

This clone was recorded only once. This CDR3 reads CASSQDSTRAGTDTQYF. The CDR3 region has the DNA TGCGCCAGCAGCCAAGATTCGACTAGGGCGGGCACAGATACGCAGTATTTT. The V gene is TRBV4-3, the J gene TRBJ2-3, with D maybe TRBD2 (6 bases). Trimming shortened V by 0 bases and J by 1 base, and 14 bases separated the two germline ends. Germline V gives CDR1 LGHNA, CDR2 YSLEER. The CDR3 loop spans 17 amino acids.

The CDR3 bases are TGCGCCAGCAGCCAAGATAAGTCACGGCCCGAGCAGTACTTC. It translates to CASSQDKSRPEQYF. This chain links TRBV4-3 with TRBJ2-7; D gene unclear. V was shortened by 0 bases and J by 6 bases, with 12 bases between the two germline ends. The CDR3 is 14 residues long. Germline CDR1 LGHNA, CDR2 YSLEER.

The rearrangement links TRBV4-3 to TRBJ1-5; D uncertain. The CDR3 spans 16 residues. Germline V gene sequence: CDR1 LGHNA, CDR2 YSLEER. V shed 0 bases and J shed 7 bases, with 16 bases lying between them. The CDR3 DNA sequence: TGCGCCAGCAGCCAAGATCGCGGCCCCTTTTCACAGCCCCAGCATTTT. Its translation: CASSQDRGPFSQPQHF.

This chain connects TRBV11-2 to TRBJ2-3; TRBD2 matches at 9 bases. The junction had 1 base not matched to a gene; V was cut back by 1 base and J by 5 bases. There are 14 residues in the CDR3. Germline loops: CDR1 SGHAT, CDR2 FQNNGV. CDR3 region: CASSLGGGGDTQYF. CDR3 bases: TGTGCCAGCAGCTTAGGCGGGGGGGGAGATACGCAGTATTTT.

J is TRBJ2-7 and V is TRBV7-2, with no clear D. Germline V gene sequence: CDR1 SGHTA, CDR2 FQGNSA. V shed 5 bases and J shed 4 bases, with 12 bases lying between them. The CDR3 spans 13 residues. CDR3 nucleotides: TGTGCCAGCAGCGCGTGGGTGTCGTACGAGCAGTACTTC. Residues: CASSAWVSYEQYF.

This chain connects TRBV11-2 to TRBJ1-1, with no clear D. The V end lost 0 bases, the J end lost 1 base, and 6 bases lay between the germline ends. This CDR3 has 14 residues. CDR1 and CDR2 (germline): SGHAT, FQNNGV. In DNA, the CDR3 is TGTGCCAGCAGCTTAGACCCCTGGAACACTGAAGCTTTCTTT. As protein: CASSLDPWNTEAFF.